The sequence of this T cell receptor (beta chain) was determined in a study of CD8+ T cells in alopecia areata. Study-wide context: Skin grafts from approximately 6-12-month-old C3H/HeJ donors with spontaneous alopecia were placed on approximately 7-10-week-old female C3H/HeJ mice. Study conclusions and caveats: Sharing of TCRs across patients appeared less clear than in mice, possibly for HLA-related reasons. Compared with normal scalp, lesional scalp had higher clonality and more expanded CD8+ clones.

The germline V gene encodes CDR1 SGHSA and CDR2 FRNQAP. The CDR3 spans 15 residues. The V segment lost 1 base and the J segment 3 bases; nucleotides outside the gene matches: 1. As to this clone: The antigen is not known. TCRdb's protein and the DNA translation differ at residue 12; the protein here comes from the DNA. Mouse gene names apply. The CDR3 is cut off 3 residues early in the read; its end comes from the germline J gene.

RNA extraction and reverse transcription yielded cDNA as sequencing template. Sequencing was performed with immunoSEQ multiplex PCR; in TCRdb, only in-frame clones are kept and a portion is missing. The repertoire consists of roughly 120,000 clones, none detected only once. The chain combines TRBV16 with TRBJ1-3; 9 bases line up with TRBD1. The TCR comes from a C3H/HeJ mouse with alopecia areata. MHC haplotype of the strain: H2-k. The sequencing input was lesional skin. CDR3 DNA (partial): TGTGCAAGCAGCTTAGGGGACAGGGATGGAAATACG. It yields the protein CASSLGDRDGNT. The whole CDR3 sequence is CASSLGDRDGNTLYF. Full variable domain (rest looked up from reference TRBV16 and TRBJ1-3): NAGVIQTPRHKVTGKGQEATLWCEPISGHSAVFWYRQTIVQGLEFLTYFRNQAPIDDSGMPKERFSAQMPNQSHSTLKIQSTQPQDSAVYLCASSLGDRDGNTLYFGEGSRLIVV.